These 9 T cell receptor beta chains were all obtained from the same sample, sequenced in a study of blood T cell repertoires in COVID-19. Using immunoSEQ multiplex PCR, the repertoire was profiled, and TCRdb retains in-frame clones only, with some absent. The sample consists of over 300,000 clones, around nine tenths of them appearing once. Source material: PBMCs or T cells enriched from blood (not recorded which). Receptors originate from a woman in her 30s who had recovered from COVID-19.

This chain uses TRBV3-1 (or the pseudogene TRBV3-2) with TRBJ2-5, with a weak D call TRBD2 (7 bases). V lost 4 bases, J lost 2 bases, and 17 bases lay in between. Germline V lookup: CDR1 LGHDT, CDR2 YNNKEL (reference sequence). The CDR3 is 16 amino acids. CDR3 protein: CASSRTRGLGQETQYF. DNA of the CDR3: TGTGCCAGCAGCCGGACTAGGGGGTTGGGGCAAGAGACCCAGTACTTC.

The rearrangement links TRBV24-1 to TRBJ1-6, with 7 bases matching TRBD1. Germline trimming cut 4 bases from V and 8 bases from J; bases unmatched to any gene: 7. CDR1 is KGHDR and CDR2 is SFDVKD in the germline V gene. CDR3 size: 15 residues. CDR3 residues: CATSDLAGGHSPLHF. DNA for the CDR3: TGTGCCACCAGTGACCTGGCAGGGGGTCATTCACCCCTCCACTTT.

The CDR3 is CASSPLGTGRSNTGELFF. Written as DNA, the CDR3 is TGTGCCAGCTCACCCCTCGGGACAGGGAGGTCGAACACCGGGGAGCTGTTTTTT. V usage is TRBV18 and J usage is TRBJ2-2, with 9 bases identical to TRBD1. Germline CDR1 is KGHSH and CDR2 is LQKENI. V dropped 3 bases and J dropped 0; count of bases not matched to a gene: 8. The CDR3 contains 18 residues.

The rearrangement links TRBV21-1 to TRBJ2-5; the table's D gene call, TRBD1, was not cross checked with the DNA. TRBV21-1 is recorded as a pseudogene. The CDR3 is 15 amino acids. The DNA for the CDR3 is TGTGCCAGCACCTACAGGGCCCAATTAAGGGAGACCCAGTACTTC. Translated, it gives CASTYRAQLRETQYF.

The chain joins TRBV2 to TRBJ1-1; D might be TRBD1 (5 bases). CDR1 and CDR2 (germline): SNHLY, FYNNEI. V lost 1 base, J lost 4 bases, and 10 bases lay in between. The length of the CDR3 is 14 residues. CDR3 amino acids: CASSEEGRGTEAFF. The DNA of the CDR3 is TGTGCCAGCAGTGAAGAGGGAAGGGGCACTGAAGCTTTCTTT.

The gene calls are TRBV30 and TRBJ1-2; 9 bases fit TRBD1. The CDR3 has 14 amino acids. V gave up 0 bases and J gave up 8 bases; unmatched junction bases: 7. Germline lookup yields CDR1 GTSNPN and CDR2 SVGIG (reference sequence). CDR3 loop: CAWSVTGGGLGYTF. Written as DNA, the CDR3 is TGTGCCTGGAGTGTGACAGGGGGAGGGTTGGGCTACACCTTC.

CDR3 protein: CASSGTGDGYTF. CDR3 DNA sequence: TGTGCCAGCAGCGGGACAGGGGATGGCTACACCTTC. The gene calls are TRBV9 and TRBJ1-2; 9 nucleotides line up with TRBD1. The CDR3 totals 12 residues. CDR1 and CDR2 from the germline V gene are SGDLS and YYNGEE. Unmatched junction bases numbered 0, after V lost 3 bases and J lost 6 bases.

V and J are TRBV12-3 or TRBV12-4 and TRBJ2-7; tentative D call: TRBD2 (5 bases). CDR3 size: 13 residues. Trimming took off 6 bases at V and 6 bases at J, with 15 bases between the two ends. The CDR3 nucleotides read TGTGCCAGCAGCCCTTTCGGGGTGGCCGAGCAGTACTTC. This encodes CASSPFGVAEQYF.

V gene TRBV18 combines with J gene TRBJ1-2; no definite D call. Deletions cut 3 bases from V and 4 bases from J, with 15 bases between. Germline lookup yields CDR1 KGHSH and CDR2 LQKENI. The CDR3 is made up of 15 amino acids. DNA for the CDR3: TGTGCCAGCTCACCTTTAGGCGAGGGAAGCTATGGCTACACCTTC. Protein product: CASSPLGEGSYGYTF. Based on the CDR3 plus reference TRBV18 and TRBJ1-2, the full variable domain is NAGVMQNPRHLVRRRGQEARLRCSPMKGHSHVYWYRQLPEEGLKFMVYLQKENIIDESGMPKERFSAEFPKEGPSILRIQQVVRGDSAAYFCASSPLGEGSYGYTFGSGTRLTVV.